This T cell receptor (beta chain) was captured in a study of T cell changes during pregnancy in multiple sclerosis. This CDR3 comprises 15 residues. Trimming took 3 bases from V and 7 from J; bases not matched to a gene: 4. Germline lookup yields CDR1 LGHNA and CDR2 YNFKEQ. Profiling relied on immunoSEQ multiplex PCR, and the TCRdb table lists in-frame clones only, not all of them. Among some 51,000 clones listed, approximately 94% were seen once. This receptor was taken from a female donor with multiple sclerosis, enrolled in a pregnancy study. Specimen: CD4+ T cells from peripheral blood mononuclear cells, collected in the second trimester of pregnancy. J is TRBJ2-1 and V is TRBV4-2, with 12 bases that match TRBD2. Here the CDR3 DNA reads TGTGCCAGCAGCCAGCTAGCGGGGGGGTTGAATGAGCAGTTCTTC. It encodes CASSQLAGGLNEQFF.